This passage covers 22 T cell receptor beta chains from one sample sequenced in a study of T-cell reconstitution after alpha-beta-depleted transplantation in children. Using unique molecular identifiers, the investigators prepared the TCRbeta library. TCRdb redid the calling of the PCR reads with MiXCR, one entry per CDR3 protein. Of just over 950,000 distinct CDR3 sequences listed, roughly 31% are singletons. The sequenced sample was PBMCs, mostly from graft donor cells, obtained 360 days after TCRalphabeta/CD19-depleted stem cell transplant. The receptors derive from a boy in the first two years of life who had a stem cell transplant for SCID, so the T cells may come from the graft donor.

This clonotype was counted a few times. CDR3 DNA sequence: TGTGCCAGCAGCTTTCTCGAGCAGTACTTC. Amino acid sequence: CASSFLEQYF. The V call is TRBV2, the J call TRBJ2-7; no reliable D call. Germline CDR1 reads SNHLY; CDR2 reads FYNNEI. This CDR3 is built from 10 residues. The germline V and J ends were trimmed by 6 bases and 6 bases, with 6 bases remaining between them.

In its sample, this clonotype was seen a few times. The chain joins TRBV2 to TRBJ2-7, with 9 nucleotides matching TRBD1. The CDR3 contains 14 residues. V shed 5 bases, J shed 5 bases, and the junction held 7 bases outside the gene matches. Germline CDR1 and CDR2: SNHLY and FYNNEI. In DNA form, the CDR3 reads TGTGCCAGCAGTCCCCGGGACAGGGTACACGAGCAGTACTTC. This codes for CASSPRDRVHEQYF.

This chain uses TRBV18 with TRBJ2-2; a weak D match, TRBD1 (5 bases). V was shortened by 4 bases and J by 3 bases, with 12 bases between the two germline ends. Germline loops: CDR1 KGHSH, CDR2 LQKENI. The CDR3 length is 15 residues. CDR3 nucleotide sequence: TGTGCCAGCTCACGGTCAGGGATCGACACCGGGGAGCTGTTTTTT. Amino acid sequence: CASSRSGIDTGELFF.

The chain employs TRBV2 and TRBJ2-7; 7 bases map to TRBD1. The CDR3 is 15 residues long. V dropped 8 bases and J dropped 0; count of bases not matched to a gene: 10. Germline CDR1 reads SNHLY; CDR2 reads FYNNEI. The CDR3 region has the DNA TGTGCCAGCTGCCAAGACAGGGCAATCTCCTACGAGCAGTACTTC. Amino acids: CASCQDRAISYEQYF.

This chain uses TRBV12-3 or TRBV12-4 with TRBJ2-7; D unclear. Trimming removed 5 bases from V and 9 bases from J, with 14 bases in between. This CDR3 comprises 12 residues. Here the CDR3 reads CASSPTAARQYF. The CDR3 bases are TGTGCCAGCAGTCCCACAGCTGCGCGGCAGTACTTC.

J is TRBJ2-7 and V is TRBV5-6; no clear D. CDR1 is SGHDT, CDR2 YYEEEE, per germline. The CDR3 is made up of 14 amino acids. Trimming took off 6 bases at V and 0 bases at J, with 13 bases between the two ends. The CDR3 region is CASNPRPSSYEQYF. The CDR3 coding sequence is TGTGCCAGCAACCCGAGACCGAGCTCCTACGAGCAGTACTTC.

This clonotype was counted only a few times. The CDR3 DNA follows: TGCGCCAGCAGCCAAAGACAGGACGCCGGTGTCACAGATACGCAGTATTTT. As protein: CASSQRQDAGVTDTQYF. This chain joins TRBV4-1 and TRBJ2-3; possible D gene TRBD1, 6 bases. This CDR3 is built from 17 residues. With 2 bases removed from V and 2 bases from J, the gap between germline ends came to 17 bases. The germline gives CDR1 MGHRA, CDR2 YSYEKL.

The chain is built from TRBV12-3 or TRBV12-4 and TRBJ2-6; D might be TRBD1 or TRBD2, each matching 5 bases. V was pared by 5 bases and J by 2 bases, with 10 bases between. CDR3 length: 15 residues. CDR3 sequence reads: CASSMRGTGANVLTF. In DNA form, the CDR3 reads TGTGCCAGCAGTATGAGGGGAACTGGGGCCAACGTCCTGACTTTC.

This clonotype was detected a few times. V gene TRBV7-9 combines with J gene TRBJ2-1; D gene uncertain. With 6 bases removed from V and 5 bases from J, the gap between germline ends came to 14 bases. The CDR3 has 14 amino acids. Germline V CDR1 and CDR2: SEHNR, FQNEAQ (reference sequence). This chain's CDR3 is CASRSMAEHNEQFF. Here the CDR3 DNA reads TGTGCCAGCAGGTCCATGGCGGAGCACAATGAGCAGTTCTTC.

The chain combines TRBV7-3 with TRBJ2-2; D perhaps matches TRBD1 (6 bases). Germline V CDR1 and CDR2: SGHTA, FQGTGA. This CDR3 spans 14 amino acids. The germline V and J ends were trimmed by 6 bases and 5 bases, with 13 bases remaining between them. CDR3 coding DNA: TGTGCCAGCAGACTACAGGGTCTTACCGGGGAGCTGTTTTTT. This codes for CASRLQGLTGELFF.

The gene calls are TRBV20-1 and TRBJ1-2, with 8 bases lining up with TRBD1. The ends lost 6 bases at V and 6 bases at J; junction bases unmatched: 12. The CDR3 length is 14 residues. Germline values: CDR1 DFQATT, CDR2 SNEGSKA (reference sequence). The CDR3 sequence is CSATTDRAGDGYTF. CDR3 in DNA: TGCAGTGCAACTACGGACAGGGCGGGAGATGGCTACACCTTC.

CDR3 bases: TGTGCCAGCAGTTTCAGGACCGAGCAGTACTTC. Amino acid sequence: CASSFRTEQYF. This chain links TRBV27 with TRBJ2-7, with D unclear. The CDR3 spans 11 residues. CDR1 is MNHEY and CDR2 is SMNVEV in the germline V gene (reference sequence). The V gene lost 3 bases and the J gene lost 6 bases, with 6 bases spanning the gap.

The J gene is TRBJ2-5, the V gene TRBV12-3 or TRBV12-4; D not certain. The CDR3 runs to 13 residues. The V end was cut by 6 bases, the J end by 3 bases, with 11 bases between. The CDR3 DNA reads as TGTGCCAGCAGCCGAAGAATTGAAGAGACCCAGTACTTC. Translating gives CASSRRIEETQYF.

This clonotype was counted a few times. The rearrangement joins TRBV6-1 to TRBJ1-1; TRBD1 agrees at 8 bases. CDR1 MNHNS and CDR2 SASEGT come from the germline V gene. This CDR3 region has 12 residues. J gave up 5 bases and V 10 bases, and 6 bases lay outside the gene matches. The CDR3 bases are TGTGCCACGCGACAGGGGAAGACTGAAGCTTTCTTT. This sequence encodes CATRQGKTEAFF.

This clonotype came up a few times. CDR3 sequence reads: CASSQAHTLSYEQYF. The CDR3 bases are TGCGCCAGCAGCCAAGCCCACACCCTCTCCTACGAGCAGTACTTC. The rearrangement links TRBV4-1 to TRBJ2-7; D remains ambiguous. V lost 1 base, J lost 0 bases, and 10 bases lay in between. CDR1 and CDR2 from the germline V gene are MGHRA and YSYEKL. CDR3 size: 15 residues.

This clonotype has more than one count but fewer than ten. The V gene is TRBV12-3 or TRBV12-4, the J gene TRBJ2-2, with unresolved D. Trimming shortened V by 5 bases and J by 8 bases, and 6 bases separated the two germline ends. CDR3 length: 11 residues. The CDR3, as DNA: TGTGCCAGCAGTCCCTGGGGGGAGCTGTTTTTT. Encoded protein: CASSPWGELFF.

V is TRBV19 and J is TRBJ2-2; the D gene is possibly TRBD2 (5 bases). The CDR3 covers 16 residues. The V and J ends lost 5 bases and 8 bases respectively, with 21 bases between them. Per germline, CDR1 LNHDA and CDR2 SQIVND (reference sequence). CDR3 sequence reads: CASSVAGRSVSGELFF. In DNA form, the CDR3 reads TGTGCCAGTAGTGTTGCGGGCCGGAGTGTCTCTGGGGAGCTGTTTTTT. Full variable domain (remainder filled in from reference TRBV19 and TRBJ2-2): DGGITQSPKYLFRKEGQNVTLSCEQNLNHDAMYWYRQDPGQGLRLIYYSQIVNDFQKGDIAEGYSVSREKKESFPLTVTSAQKNPTAFYLCASSVAGRSVSGELFFGEGSRLTVL.

The chain carries TRBV5-1 and TRBJ2-2; no clear D gene. Per germline, CDR1 SGHRS and CDR2 YFSETQ. The CDR3 is 15 amino acids. The ends were cut back, 2 bases at V and 4 bases at J, with 12 bases in the middle. In DNA, the CDR3 is TGCGCCAGCAGCTTTGTCGCCGGAATCACCGGGGAGCTGTTTTTT. Translated: CASSFVAGITGELFF.

J is TRBJ2-7 and V is TRBV12-3 or TRBV12-4, with TRBD1 as a possible D gene (6 bases). V lost 6 bases, J lost 0 bases, and 18 bases lay in between. This CDR3 comprises 16 residues. The CDR3 sequence is CASSGQPERLSYEQYF. For the CDR3, the DNA is TGTGCCAGCAGCGGACAGCCGGAACGGCTCTCCTACGAGCAGTACTTC.

V usage is TRBV29-1 and J usage is TRBJ1-1; possibly TRBD1 for D (5 bases). The length of the CDR3 is 11 residues. The V gene lost 7 bases and the J gene lost 6 bases, with 12 bases spanning the gap. The V gene's germline CDR1 is SQVTM and CDR2 ANQGSEA. In DNA, the CDR3 is TGCAGCGCTGCGGGAGGGGCTGAAGCTTTCTTT. Protein: CSAAGGAEAFF.

This clonotype was seen more than once but under ten times. The rearrangement uses TRBV28 and TRBJ2-1; D gene uncertain. The CDR3 has 10 residues. V lost 7 bases and J 10 bases, leaving 8 bases between the germline ends. Germline CDR1 and CDR2: MDHEN and SYDVKM. The CDR3 spells CASMAREQFF. CDR3 coding DNA: TGTGCCAGCATGGCCAGAGAGCAGTTCTTC.

V usage is TRBV29-1 and J usage is TRBJ2-4, with TRBD2 matching over 8 bases. CDR1 is SQVTM and CDR2 is ANQGSEA in the germline V gene. The CDR3 spans 11 residues. J was trimmed by 7 bases and V by 5 bases; bases with no gene match: 1. The DNA of the CDR3 is TGCAGCGTTAGGACTAGCAACATTCAGTACTTC. Encoded protein: CSVRTSNIQYF.